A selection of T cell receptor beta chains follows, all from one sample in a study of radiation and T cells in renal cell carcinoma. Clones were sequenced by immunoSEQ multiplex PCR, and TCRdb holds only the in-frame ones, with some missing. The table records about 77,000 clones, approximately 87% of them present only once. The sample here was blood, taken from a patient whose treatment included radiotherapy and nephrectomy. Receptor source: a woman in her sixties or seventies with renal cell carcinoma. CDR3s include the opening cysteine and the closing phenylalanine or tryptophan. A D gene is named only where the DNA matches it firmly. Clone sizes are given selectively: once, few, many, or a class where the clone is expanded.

CSGTGAARGETQYF | TGCAGCGGGACGGGGGCCGCGCGGGGAGAGACCCAGTACTTC | NA | TRBV29-1 | NA | TRBJ2-5
CASSPPEPIQYGYTF | TGTGCCAGCAGCCCCCCGGAACCAATCCAGTATGGCTACACCTTC | NA | TRBV6-5 | NA | TRBJ1-2
CASSLLGYEQYF | TGTGCCAGCAGTTTATTAGGGTACGAGCAGTACTTC | NA | TRBV28 | NA | TRBJ2-7
CASNQLGGNTIYF | TGTGCCAGTAATCAATTGGGAGGAAACACCATATATTTT | NA | TRBV19 | NA | TRBJ1-3
CASSLVLIGGDTGELFF | TGTGCCAGCAGCTTAGTATTGATAGGGGGAGACACCGGGGAGCTGTTTTTT | NA | TRBV7-9 | NA | TRBJ2-2
CASSELAGGPQETQYF | TGTGCCAGCAGTGAACTGGCGGGGGGGCCCCAAGAGACCCAGTACTTC | TRBD2 | TRBV6-1 | NA | TRBJ2-5
CASSWDRANTGELFF | TGTGCCAGCAGTTGGGACAGAGCGAACACCGGGGAGCTGTTTTTT | TRBD1 | TRBV2 | NA | TRBJ2-2
CASSLVAGGSHQPQHF | TGTGCCAGCAGCCTAGTCGCAGGAGGGTCTCATCAGCCCCAGCATTTT | NA | TRBV7-9 | NA | TRBJ1-5
CASSQEGGVNLSPTDTQYF | TGTGCCAGCAGCCAAGAGGGTGGCGTCAACTTGTCCCCCACAGATACGCAGTATTTT | NA | TRBV4-2 | NA | TRBJ2-3
CAWRAREGQGNYGYTF | TGTGCCTGGAGGGCTCGGGAGGGACAGGGGAATTATGGCTACACCTTC | TRBD1 | TRBV30 | few | TRBJ1-2
CASSLELSLGAFF | TGCGCCAGCAGCTTGGAGCTGTCTCTGGGAGCTTTCTTT | NA | TRBV5-1 | NA | TRBJ1-1
CASSLGQGLLSYEQYF | TGTGCCAGCAGTTTAGGTCAGGGCCTTCTCTCCTACGAGCAGTACTTC | NA | TRBV28 | NA | TRBJ2-7
CASSLFAGQNYGYTF | TGTGCCAGCAGTTTATTTGCAGGGCAGAACTATGGCTACACCTTC | NA | TRBV27 | NA | TRBJ1-2
CASSLRDRFYEQYF | TGTGCCAGCAGCCTCCGGGACAGGTTTTACGAGCAGTACTTC | NA | TRBV21-1 | NA | TRBJ2-7
CASRVEINTGELFF | TGTGCCAGCAGGGTTGAGATAAACACCGGGGAGCTGTTTTTT | NA | TRBV27 | NA | TRBJ2-2
CASSESNYNEQFF | TGTGCCAGCAGTGAATCGAACTACAATGAGCAGTTCTTC | NA | TRBV6-1 | NA | TRBJ2-1
CASSPLVGTDTIYF | TGTGCCAGCAGTCCCTTGGTGGGGACGGACACCATATATTTT | NA | TRBV27 | NA | TRBJ1-3
CASSRPGQGWGSNQPQHF | TGTGCCAGCAGTCGTCCGGGACAGGGGTGGGGAAGCAATCAGCCCCAGCATTTT | TRBD1 | TRBV28 | NA | TRBJ1-5
CAISPPLGAGANTGELFF | TGTGCCATCAGTCCGCCGCTCGGCGCGGGGGCGAACACCGGGGAGCTGTTTTTT | TRBD2 | TRBV10-3 | NA | TRBJ2-2
CASRDRGSGNQPQHF | TGTGCCAGTAGGGACAGGGGCTCTGGCAATCAGCCCCAGCATTTT | TRBD1 | TRBV19 | NA | TRBJ1-5
CASSILQGGDTEAFF | TGTGCCAGCAGCATTTTACAGGGGGGGGACACTGAAGCTTTCTTT | TRBD1 | TRBV7-6 | few | TRBJ1-1
CASRTDSAEAFF | TGTGCCAGTAGGACCGACAGCGCTGAAGCTTTCTTT | NA | TRBV19 | NA | TRBJ1-1
CASSAGVFAGANVLTF | TGCGCCAGCAGCGCGGGGGTTTTCGCTGGGGCCAACGTCCTGACTTTC | TRBD2 | TRBV5-1 | NA | TRBJ2-6
CASSETETQYF | TGTGCCAGCAGTGAAACAGAGACCCAGTACTTC | NA | TRBV2 | NA | TRBJ2-5
CAWRGQGAIGEAFF | TGTGCCTGGAGGGGACAGGGGGCGATAGGTGAAGCTTTCTTT | TRBD1 | TRBV30 | NA | TRBJ1-1
CASSSGIVRGDSYEQYF | TGTGCCAGCAGTTCGGGGATAGTAAGAGGGGACTCCTACGAGCAGTACTTC | NA | TRBV2 | NA | TRBJ2-7
CASIATGANTGELFF | TGTGCCAGCATCGCCACAGGGGCCAACACCGGGGAGCTGTTTTTT | TRBD1 | TRBV28 | NA | TRBJ2-2
CASSQTPTGRGATF | TGTGCCAGCAGCCAAACCCCGACAGGGCGCGGCGCCACCTTC | TRBD1 | TRBV7-9 | NA | TRBJ1-2